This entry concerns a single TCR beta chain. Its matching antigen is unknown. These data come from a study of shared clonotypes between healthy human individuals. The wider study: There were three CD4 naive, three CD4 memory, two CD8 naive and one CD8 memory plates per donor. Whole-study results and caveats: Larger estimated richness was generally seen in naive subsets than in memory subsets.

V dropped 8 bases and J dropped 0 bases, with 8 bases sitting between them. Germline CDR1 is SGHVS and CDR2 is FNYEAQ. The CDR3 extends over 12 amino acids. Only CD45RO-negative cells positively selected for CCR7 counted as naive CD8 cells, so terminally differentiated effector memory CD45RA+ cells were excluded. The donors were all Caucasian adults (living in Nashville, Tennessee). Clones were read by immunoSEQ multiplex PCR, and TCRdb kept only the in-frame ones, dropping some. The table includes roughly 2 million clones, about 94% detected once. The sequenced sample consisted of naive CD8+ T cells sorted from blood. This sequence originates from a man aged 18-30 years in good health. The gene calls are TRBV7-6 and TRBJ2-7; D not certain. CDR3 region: CASGTVSYEQYF. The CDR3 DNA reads TGTGCCAGCGGCACCGTCTCCTACGAGCAGTACTTC. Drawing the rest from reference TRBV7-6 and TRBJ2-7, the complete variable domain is GAGVSQSPRYKVTKRGQDVALRCDPISGHVSLYWYRQALGQGPEFLTYFNYEAQQDKSGLPNDRFSAERPEGSISTLTIQRTEQRDSAMYRCASGTVSYEQYFGPGTRLTVT.